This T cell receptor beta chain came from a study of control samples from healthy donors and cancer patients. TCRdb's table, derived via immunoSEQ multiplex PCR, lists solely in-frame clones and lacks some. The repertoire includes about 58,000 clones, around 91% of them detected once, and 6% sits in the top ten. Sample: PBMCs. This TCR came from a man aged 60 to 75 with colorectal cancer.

This CDR3 reads CASSVAHKSGTDTQYF. The CDR3 DNA follows: TGTGCCAGCAGCGTAGCTCACAAATCGGGCACAGATACGCAGTATTTT. The chain has TRBV9 and TRBJ2-3; no definite D call. The CDR3 is 16 amino acids. V lost 0 bases and J lost 1, with 12 bases in between. In germline, CDR1 is SGDLS, CDR2 YYNGEE. The whole variable domain, filled in from reference TRBV9 and TRBJ2-3, reads DSGVTQTPKHLITATGQRVTLRCSPRSGDLSVYWYQQSLDQGLQFLIQYYNGEERAKGNILERFSAQQFPDLHSELNLSSLELGDSALYFCASSVAHKSGTDTQYFGPGTRLTVL.